This TCR beta chain comes out of a study of cytomegalovirus exposure and HLA in healthy donors. About the study: In a later analysis, it was reported that the roughly 120 validation repertoires had been produced on the same platform as the 690 or so repertoires belonging to the first cohort.

These donors were members of the approximately 110-subject validation cohort, a group separate from the roughly 670-subject first cohort. In the case of this clone: The antigen is not known.

Findings and limits, study-wide: Some TCR beta chains (around 180 of them) were listed as cytomegalovirus-associated. Usually a TCR sequence was rare, but some public TCRs were found in many donors.

Only in-frame clones appear in the TCRdb table, and some are missing; sequencing was by immunoSEQ multiplex PCR. The sample yields about 130,000 clones, under 90% seen once. The sequenced sample was PBMCs. This clonotype originated in a young woman in good health and CMV-seronegative.

CDR3 loop: CASSPDSYLYEQYF. The DNA for the CDR3 is TGTGCCAGCTCACCAGACAGTTACCTCTACGAGCAGTACTTC. This chain links TRBV18 with TRBJ2-7, with D possibly matching TRBD1 (5 bases). This CDR3 has 14 residues. CDR1 and CDR2 (germline): KGHSH, LQKENI. The V end was cut by 2 bases, the J end by 3 bases, with 11 bases between.